This entry lists 21 T cell receptor beta chains sequenced from one sample in a study of OX40 agonist ivuxolimab in advanced cancers. Libraries were made using the immunoSEQ multiplex PCR assay. The clones in this table, taken by TCRdb from immuneACCESS, are in-frame only. Not every clone is retained; where verified, under half of the shortfall comes from an unresolved V gene, and the cause of the rest is unknown. This sample is represented by fewer than 70,000 clones; approximately 80% of them were singletons. Clones ranked in the top ten supply about 6% of the sample. Material: CD4+ or CD8+ T cells sorted from blood, obtained in a trial of the OX40 agonist ivuxolimab. The receptor set was obtained from an adult with an advanced solid tumor such as melanoma, head and neck, liver or kidney cancer.

V gene TRBV6-6 combines with J gene TRBJ1-1; 10 nucleotides match TRBD1. J gave up 10 bases and V 0 bases, and 8 bases lay outside the gene matches. Germline V lookup: CDR1 MNHNY, CDR2 SVGAGI (reference sequence). The CDR3 contains 15 residues. CDR3 protein: CASSYSATGGAGAFF. The DNA for the CDR3 is TGTGCCAGCAGTTACTCTGCGACAGGGGGCGCCGGAGCTTTCTTT.

V is TRBV30 and J is TRBJ2-2; a weak D match, TRBD1 (5 bases). Germline CDR1 and CDR2: GTSNPN and SVGIG (reference sequence). V shed 1 base and J shed 7 bases, with 13 bases lying between them. The CDR3 has 14 amino acids. The CDR3 DNA sequence: TGTGCCTGGAGTGCAGGGATCTATAGCGGGGAGCTGTTTTTT. It codes for CAWSAGIYSGELFF.

The chain is built from TRBV7-3 and TRBJ2-7, with TRBD1 identical over 10 bases. With V trimmed by 3 bases and J by 0 bases, 11 bases remained unmatched. The germline V gene has CDR1 SGHTA and CDR2 FQGTGA. The CDR3 contains 18 residues. Written as DNA, the CDR3 is TGTGCCAGCAGCTTCACAATCACGACAGGGGGCGCCTCCTACGAGCAGTACTTC. Residues: CASSFTITTGGASYEQYF.

The chain carries TRBV2 and TRBJ1-1, with D perhaps matching TRBD1 (5 bases). The CDR3 consists of 14 residues. Germline V gene sequence: CDR1 SNHLY, CDR2 FYNNEI. The V end lost 5 bases, the J end lost 0 bases, and 10 bases lay between the germline ends. In nucleotides, the CDR3 is TGTGCCAGCAGTCGACAGACCATGAACACTGAAGCTTTCTTT. Translation: CASSRQTMNTEAFF.

The chain employs TRBV11-1 and TRBJ2-7; D unclear. This CDR3 is built from 13 residues. The V gene's germline CDR1 is SGHAT and CDR2 FQDESV (reference sequence). Between the trimmed V and J ends, which lost 3 bases and 3 bases, there was a span of 9 bases. The CDR3 is CASSFAKNYEQYF. Here the CDR3 DNA reads TGTGCCAGCAGCTTCGCGAAAAACTACGAGCAGTACTTC.

CDR3 in amino acids: CASSFGWGQANTEAFF. The CDR3 DNA is TGTGCCAGCAGCTTCGGTTGGGGGCAGGCGAACACTGAAGCTTTCTTT. This chain uses TRBV5-6 with TRBJ1-1; possible D gene TRBD1, 6 bases. CDR1 and CDR2 from the germline V gene are SGHDT and YYEEEE. V lost 2 bases, J lost 1 base, and 15 bases lay in between. The CDR3 runs 16 residues.

The gene calls are TRBV2 and TRBJ2-1; 7 bases map to TRBD2. The germline V gene has CDR1 SNHLY and CDR2 FYNNEI. V shed 5 bases and J 6 bases; nucleotides not matched to a gene: 10. The CDR3 runs to 15 residues. The chain's CDR3 is CASSSGTTVGNEQFF. CDR3 nucleotide sequence: TGTGCCAGCAGTTCCGGGACTACAGTGGGCAATGAGCAGTTCTTC.

The chain couples TRBV6-5 to TRBJ1-1; 7 nucleotides align to TRBD1. The ends lost 7 bases at V and 1 base at J; junction bases unmatched: 9. CDR1 is MNHEY and CDR2 is SVGAGI in the germline V gene. The CDR3 has 15 residues. This CDR3 is CASKIPGQSNTEAFF. CDR3 DNA sequence: TGTGCCAGCAAAATCCCGGGACAGTCGAACACTGAAGCTTTCTTT.

As DNA, the CDR3 is TGCGCCAGCAGCTTGTTAGGATTGGGGAATCAGCCCCAGCATTTT. Translation: CASSLLGLGNQPQHF. The V and J genes are TRBV5-1 and TRBJ1-5; D remains ambiguous. CDR1 is SGHRS, CDR2 YFSETQ, per germline. This CDR3 has 15 residues. V was cut by 1 base and J by 4 bases, with 12 bases left in between.

CDR3 in DNA: TGTGCTACTAGCGGGAGATCGGCCTACGAGCAGTACTTC. It encodes CATSGRSAYEQYF. The V gene is TRBV10-3, the J gene TRBJ2-7, with TRBD2 matching over 11 bases. Germline V gene lookup returns CDR1 ENHRY and CDR2 SYGVKD. The CDR3 covers 13 residues.

The V call is TRBV6-6, the J call TRBJ1-3, with a tentative D call TRBD1 (5 bases). Germline V lookup: CDR1 MNHNY, CDR2 SVGAGI (reference sequence). Trimming left V 4 bases short and J 2 bases short, with 15 bases between. There are 16 residues in the CDR3. The CDR3 loop is CASSFWGPETGNTIYF. In DNA form, the CDR3 reads TGTGCCAGCAGTTTTTGGGGACCCGAAACTGGAAACACCATATATTTT.

The rearrangement joins TRBV5-1 to TRBJ1-1, with D possibly being TRBD1 (5 bases). Germline values: CDR1 SGHRS, CDR2 YFSETQ. V was clipped by 7 bases and J by 2 bases, with 21 bases between them. The CDR3 sequence is 16 residues long. The CDR3 DNA is TGCGCCAGCGGGAGGGACGGACCTTGGGAAAACACTGAAGCTTTCTTT. This encodes CASGRDGPWENTEAFF.

This clone showed up just a few times. The CDR3: CASSQVAAGAGNTIYF. The DNA for the CDR3 is TGCGCCAGCAGCCAAGTCGCGGCAGGGGCCGGAAACACCATATATTTT. This chain joins TRBV4-3 and TRBJ1-3, with D possibly matching TRBD1 (6 bases). Germline V gene data show CDR1 as LGHNA and CDR2 as YSLEER. The CDR3 length is 16 residues. The V end was cut by 1 base, the J end by 4 bases, with 14 bases between.

The chain joins TRBV29-1 to TRBJ2-5; 9 bases fit TRBD1. Germline CDR1 SQVTM, CDR2 ANQGSEA. This CDR3 is built from 12 residues. The junction had 3 bases not matched to a gene; V was cut back by 7 bases and J by 3 bases. The CDR3 nucleotides read TGCAGCGCTAGGACAGGGGAAGAGACCCAGTACTTC. As protein: CSARTGEETQYF.

This clone was seen a few times. This rearrangement joins TRBV27 to TRBJ2-1; D perhaps matches TRBD1 (6 bases). Germline assignment: CDR1 MNHEY and CDR2 SMNVEV (reference sequence). The CDR3 has 14 amino acids. Trimming stripped 0 bases from V and 6 bases from J, with 9 bases between. This chain's CDR3 is CASSLSTGTNEQFF. CDR3 in DNA: TGTGCCAGCAGTTTATCGACAGGTACCAATGAGCAGTTCTTC.

The gene calls are TRBV25-1 and TRBJ1-2, with D unresolved. Germline values: CDR1 MGHDK, CDR2 SYGVNS. The CDR3 is 12 residues long. The germline V and J ends were trimmed by 7 bases and 7 bases, with 13 bases remaining between them. The CDR3: CASIVCWLGYTF. The CDR3 DNA reads TGTGCCAGCATTGTGTGTTGGCTTGGCTACACCTTC.

The chain combines TRBV5-1 with TRBJ1-3, with D maybe TRBD1 (6 bases). Trimming took off 4 bases at V and 0 bases at J, with 11 bases between the two ends. The CDR3 runs 15 residues. In germline, CDR1 is SGHRS, CDR2 YFSETQ. CDR3 bases: TGCGCCAGCAGCCTGGGGGGCGACTCTGGAAACACCATATATTTT. It is translated as CASSLGGDSGNTIYF. Filled out from reference TRBV5-1 and TRBJ1-3, the complete variable domain reads KAGVTQTPRYLIKTRGQQVTLSCSPISGHRSVSWYQQTPGQGLQFLFEYFSETQRNKGNFPGRFSGRQFSNSRSEMNVSTLELGDSALYLCASSLGGDSGNTIYFGEGSWLTVV.

J is TRBJ2-5 and V is TRBV25-1; D call uncertain. The J call may be mistaken, given a closer DNA end match to TRBJ2-7. Germline values: CDR1 MGHDK, CDR2 SYGVNS. The length of the CDR3 is 10 residues. CDR3 residues: CASSRYEQYF. The CDR3, as DNA: TGTGCCAGCAGCCGCTACGAGCAGTACTTC.

This chain uses TRBV6-1 with TRBJ2-7; TRBD1 agrees at 9 bases. This CDR3 spans 14 amino acids. CDR1 is MNHNS and CDR2 is SASEGT in the germline V gene. The trim removed 7 bases at V and 5 bases at J, leaving 9 bases unmatched. The CDR3 DNA sequence: TGTGCCAGCAACCCCGGGACAGGGCGACACGAGCAGTACTTC. The encoded protein is CASNPGTGRHEQYF.

The genes are TRBV5-1 and TRBJ2-1; a weak D match, TRBD2 (6 bases). Germline V gene lookup returns CDR1 SGHRS and CDR2 YFSETQ. The CDR3 covers 14 residues. V shed 2 bases and J shed 6 bases, with 12 bases lying between them. CDR3: CASSLRTNTNEQFF. CDR3 nucleotide sequence: TGCGCCAGCAGCTTAAGGACTAACACCAATGAGCAGTTCTTC.

The rearrangement joins TRBV7-2 to TRBJ1-1, with 7 nucleotides matching TRBD1. From germline, CDR1 is SGHTA and CDR2 FQGNSA. This CDR3 is built from 14 residues. The V segment lost 4 bases and the J segment 5 bases; nucleotides outside the gene matches: 7. The CDR3 DNA sequence: TGTGCCAGCAGCTCCAGGGGGGGGGAGACTGAAGCTTTCTTT. Its protein product is CASSSRGGETEAFF. Full variable domain (missing parts from reference TRBV7-2 and TRBJ1-1): GAGVSQSPSNKVTEKGKDVELRCDPISGHTALYWYRQSLGQGLEFLIYFQGNSAPDKSGLPSDRFSAERTGGSVSTLTIQRTQQEDSAVYLCASSSRGGETEAFFGQGTRLTVV.